These 22 T cell receptor beta chains originate from one sample sequenced in a study of blood T cell repertoires in COVID-19. Generated by immunoSEQ multiplex PCR, the TCRdb table keeps only in-frame clones and is missing some. The profile shows over 300,000 clones, around 88% of them singletons. Material: peripheral blood. The receptors stem from a woman between 45 and 65 years old with acute or convalescent COVID-19.

The chain has TRBV7-8 and TRBJ2-3; TRBD2 might be the D (5 bases). V was trimmed by 5 bases and J by 8 bases, leaving 17 bases between them. In germline, CDR1 is SGHVS, CDR2 FQNEAQ. CDR3 size: 14 residues. The CDR3 loop is CASSPRTLAGTQYF. Written as DNA, the CDR3 is TGTGCCAGCAGCCCCAGGACGCTGGCGGGTACGCAGTATTTT.

The chain recombines TRBV7-3 with TRBJ2-1; perhaps TRBD2 as D (6 bases). The CDR3 totals 14 residues. V lost 8 bases and J lost 4, with 15 bases in between. Per germline, CDR1 SGHTA and CDR2 FQGTGA. The CDR3 spells CASHPGLEYNEQFF. CDR3 DNA sequence: TGTGCCAGCCATCCGGGACTGGAATACAATGAGCAGTTCTTC. Combining the CDR3 with reference TRBV7-3 and TRBJ2-1 gives the whole variable domain GAGVSQTPSNKVTEKGKYVELRCDPISGHTALYWYRQSLGQGPEFLIYFQGTGAADDSGLPNDRFFAVRPEGSVSTLKIQRTERGDSAVYLCASHPGLEYNEQFFGPGTRLTVL.

V is TRBV27 and J is TRBJ2-7; tentative D call: TRBD1 (7 bases). The CDR3 covers 13 residues. Trimming stripped 8 bases from V and 4 bases from J, with 15 bases between. In germline, CDR1 is MNHEY, CDR2 SMNVEV (reference sequence). As DNA, the CDR3 is TGTGCCAGCGGAGGGACAGACCCTTACGAGCAGTACTTC. Its protein product is CASGGTDPYEQYF.

The chain recombines TRBV28 with TRBJ2-1; 9 nucleotides agree with TRBD2. V lost 2 bases, J lost 6 bases, and 2 bases stayed unmatched. CDR1 is MDHEN and CDR2 is SYDVKM in the germline V gene. CDR3 size: 14 residues. Here the CDR3 DNA reads TGTGCCAGCAGTTTAGGACTAGCGTTCAATGAGCAGTTCTTC. It codes for CASSLGLAFNEQFF.

This clone was seen only once. The chain joins TRBV28 to TRBJ1-5, with 8 bases lining up with TRBD1. Germline CDR1 is MDHEN and CDR2 is SYDVKM. After removal of 11 bases from V and 5 bases from J, the junction contained 5 bases not matched to a gene. This CDR3 region has 12 residues. The CDR3 DNA is TGTGCCTGGCAGGGGGCAGATCAGCCCCAGCATTTT. Protein: CAWQGADQPQHF. Complete variable domain (other parts from reference TRBV28 and TRBJ1-5): DVKVTQSSRYLVKRTGEKVFLECVQDMDHENMFWYRQDPGLGLRLIYFSYDVKMKEKGDIPEGYSVSREKKERFSLILESASTNQTSMYLCAWQGADQPQHFGDGTRLSIL.

V usage is TRBV28 and J usage is TRBJ2-7; 9 bases are shared with TRBD1. Germline trimming cut 7 bases from V and 3 bases from J; bases unmatched to any gene: 10. This CDR3 contains 15 residues. The germline V gene encodes CDR1 MDHEN and CDR2 SYDVKM. CDR3 residues: CASICNGQGCYEQYF. The CDR3 nucleotides read TGTGCCAGCATCTGCAATGGACAGGGGTGCTACGAGCAGTACTTC. Looking up the rest from reference TRBV28 and TRBJ2-7 gives the full variable domain: DVKVTQSSRYLVKRTGEKVFLECVQDMDHENMFWYRQDPGLGLRLIYFSYDVKMKEKGDIPEGYSVSREKKERFSLILESASTNQTSMYLCASICNGQGCYEQYFGPGTRLTVT.

In its sample, this clone was seen once. Other DNA sequences in the sample encode the same CDR3. The chain links TRBV28 to TRBJ2-7; 10 positions agree with TRBD1. After removal of 3 bases from V and 6 bases from J, the junction contained 2 bases not matched to a gene. The CDR3 sequence is 13 residues long. Germline V gene sequence: CDR1 MDHEN, CDR2 SYDVKM. The CDR3 DNA reads as TGTGCCAGCAGTTTCGGACAGGGGGTCGAGCAGTACTTC. Protein product: CASSFGQGVEQYF. The variable domain in full, with the rest retrieved from reference TRBV28 and TRBJ2-7, is DVKVTQSSRYLVKRTGEKVFLECVQDMDHENMFWYRQDPGLGLRLIYFSYDVKMKEKGDIPEGYSVSREKKERFSLILESASTNQTSMYLCASSFGQGVEQYFGPGTRLTVT.

The rearrangement links TRBV9 to TRBJ1-6, with D tentatively TRBD1 (6 bases). Germline CDR1 SGDLS, CDR2 YYNGEE. CDR3 length: 16 amino acids. V was cut by 0 bases and J by 3 bases, with 10 bases left in between. CDR3 coding DNA: TGTGCCAGCAGCGTAGGAATAGGGGGCTATAATTCACCCCTCCACTTT. Translated: CASSVGIGGYNSPLHF.

The rearrangement joins TRBV4-1 to TRBJ1-1; D is unclear. CDR3 length equals 14 residues. Germline CDR1 and CDR2: MGHRA and YSYEKL. V shed 1 base and J shed 1 base, with 7 bases lying between them. CDR3 coding DNA: TGCGCCAGCAGCCAAGTCTCACAGAACACTGAAGCTTTCTTT. It yields the protein CASSQVSQNTEAFF.

V and J are TRBV6-2 or TRBV6-3 and TRBJ2-1, with D uncertain. V was pared by 0 bases and J by 8 bases, with 14 bases between. Germline V lookup: CDR1 MNHEY, CDR2 SVGEGT. The CDR3 covers 15 residues. CDR3 amino acids: CASSYSRRTWDEQFF. The CDR3 DNA is TGTGCCAGCAGTTACTCGAGGAGAACCTGGGATGAGCAGTTCTTC.

This sequence joins TRBV28 and TRBJ2-7; D perhaps matches TRBD1 (6 bases). The CDR3 loop spans 14 amino acids. CDR1 is MDHEN and CDR2 is SYDVKM in the germline V gene. Trimming took off 6 bases at V and 3 bases at J, with 15 bases between the two ends. The CDR3 is CASRETGTNYEQYF. The DNA of the CDR3 is TGTGCCAGCAGGGAGACAGGAACAAACTACGAGCAGTACTTC.

The V and J genes are TRBV11-3 and TRBJ2-6; no firm D call. Deletions cut 0 bases from V and 0 bases from J, with 9 bases between. Germline V gives CDR1 SGHNT, CDR2 YENEEA. The CDR3 totals 17 residues. CDR3 loop: CASSLDPLFSGANVLTF. In nucleotides, the CDR3 is TGTGCCAGCAGCTTAGACCCTTTATTCTCTGGGGCCAACGTCCTGACTTTC.

The chain recombines TRBV19 with TRBJ2-5; the D gene is possibly TRBD2 (5 bases). Germline V gene sequence: CDR1 LNHDA, CDR2 SQIVND (reference sequence). V dropped 4 bases and J dropped 2 bases, with 14 bases sitting between them. The CDR3 loop spans 15 amino acids. In nucleotides, the CDR3 is TGTGCCAGTAGTAACATCGGAGGAGGTCAAGAGACCCAGTACTTC. Translation: CASSNIGGGQETQYF. The variable domain in full, with the rest retrieved from reference TRBV19 and TRBJ2-5, is DGGITQSPKYLFRKEGQNVTLSCEQNLNHDAMYWYRQDPGQGLRLIYYSQIVNDFQKGDIAEGYSVSREKKESFPLTVTSAQKNPTAFYLCASSNIGGGQETQYFGPGTRLLVL.

In the case of this clone: The identical CDR3 is also encoded by other nucleotide sequences in the sample. V is TRBV6-5 and J is TRBJ1-6; 9 bases fit TRBD1. Germline CDR1 MNHEY, CDR2 SVGAGI. The CDR3 totals 14 residues. V lost 7 bases, J lost 6 bases, and 4 bases stayed unmatched. The CDR3 loop reads CASKPGQGNSPLHF. The CDR3 coding sequence is TGTGCCAGCAAGCCGGGACAGGGTAATTCACCCCTCCACTTT.

The genes are TRBV24-1 and TRBJ2-1; TRBD1 might be the D (6 bases). In germline, CDR1 is KGHDR, CDR2 SFDVKD. This CDR3 region has 16 residues. V was clipped by 0 bases and J by 8 bases, with 16 bases between them. The CDR3 DNA reads as TGTGCCACCAGTGATTTGCGTTGGGCAGGGGCCCATGAGCAGTTCTTC. This encodes CATSDLRWAGAHEQFF.

The V and J genes are TRBV28 and TRBJ2-7; D unresolved. Germline V gives CDR1 MDHEN, CDR2 SYDVKM. This CDR3 is built from 13 residues. Deletions cut 1 base from V and 6 bases from J, with 10 bases between. The DNA of the CDR3 is TGTGCCAGCAGTTTATCCCCCCACTTCGAGCAGTACTTC. This codes for CASSLSPHFEQYF.

This chain joins TRBV28 and TRBJ2-7; perhaps TRBD2 as D (6 bases). The germline V and J ends were trimmed by 6 bases and 3 bases, with 6 bases remaining between them. Germline V gene lookup returns CDR1 MDHEN and CDR2 SYDVKM. The CDR3 covers 11 residues. CDR3 residues: CASRTSYEQYF. The CDR3 coding sequence is TGTGCCAGCAGGACTAGCTACGAGCAGTACTTC.

The V and J genes are TRBV5-1 and TRBJ2-5; TRBD2 agrees at 7 bases. The V segment lost 3 bases and the J segment 6 bases; nucleotides outside the gene matches: 11. CDR1 and CDR2 (germline): SGHRS, YFSETQ. The CDR3 has 15 amino acids. Here the CDR3 DNA reads TGCGCCAGCAGCTCCTCTCCCGGACTAGGGAAGACCCAGTACTTC. It specifies CASSSSPGLGKTQYF.

The chain combines TRBV5-1 with TRBJ1-1, with D possibly TRBD1 on 5 matching bases. CDR3 length: 13 amino acids. Trimming took 4 bases from V and 6 from J, leaving 13 bases between them. Per germline, CDR1 SGHRS and CDR2 YFSETQ. DNA for the CDR3: TGCGCCAGCAGCGTTGGGACTGCTGCTGAAGCTTTCTTT. It codes for CASSVGTAAEAFF.

The rearrangement joins TRBV30 to TRBJ1-5, with D possibly matching TRBD1 (6 bases). Germline V gene data show CDR1 as GTSNPN and CDR2 as SVGIG (reference sequence). CDR3 length: 14 residues. Trimming left V 1 base short and J 2 bases short, with 9 bases between. DNA for the CDR3: TGTGCCTGGAGTGGGGGGCAAGGCAATCAGCCCCAGCATTTT. This translates into CAWSGGQGNQPQHF.

This sequence joins TRBV14 and TRBJ1-6, with TRBD1 as a possible D gene (6 bases). From germline, CDR1 is SGHDN and CDR2 FVKESK. CDR3 length: 13 amino acids. With 6 bases removed from V and 7 bases from J, the gap between germline ends came to 10 bases. Here the CDR3 DNA reads TGTGCCAGCAGTGGGACACTAAATTCACCCCTCCACTTT. Translating gives CASSGTLNSPLHF.

The V call is TRBV27, the J call TRBJ2-1; TRBD2 matches at 7 bases. CDR1 MNHEY and CDR2 SMNVEV come from the germline V gene (reference sequence). J gave up 6 bases and V 6 bases, and 17 bases lay outside the gene matches. This CDR3 comprises 17 residues. The CDR3 nucleotides are TGTGCCAGCAGACGACAGTTGCTAGCGGTGGCCATCAATGAGCAGTTCTTC. It yields the protein CASRRQLLAVAINEQFF.